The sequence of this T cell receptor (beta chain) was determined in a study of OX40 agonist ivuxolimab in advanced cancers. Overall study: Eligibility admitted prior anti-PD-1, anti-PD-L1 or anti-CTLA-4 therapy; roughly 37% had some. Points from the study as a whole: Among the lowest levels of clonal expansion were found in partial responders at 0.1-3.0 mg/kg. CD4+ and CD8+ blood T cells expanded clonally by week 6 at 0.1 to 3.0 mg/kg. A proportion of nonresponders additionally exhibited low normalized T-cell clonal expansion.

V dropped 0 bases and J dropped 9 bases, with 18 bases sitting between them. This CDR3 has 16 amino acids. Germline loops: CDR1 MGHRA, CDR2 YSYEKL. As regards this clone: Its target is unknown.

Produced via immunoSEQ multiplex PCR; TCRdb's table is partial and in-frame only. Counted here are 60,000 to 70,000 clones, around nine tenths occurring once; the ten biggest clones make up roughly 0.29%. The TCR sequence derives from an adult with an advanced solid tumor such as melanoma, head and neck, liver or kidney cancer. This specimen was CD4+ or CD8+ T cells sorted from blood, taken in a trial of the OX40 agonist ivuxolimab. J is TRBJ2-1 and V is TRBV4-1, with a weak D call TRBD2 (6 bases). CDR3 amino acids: CASSQDPGTPLSEQFF. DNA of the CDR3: TGCGCCAGCAGCCAAGACCCCGGGACTCCTTTAAGTGAGCAGTTCTTC.